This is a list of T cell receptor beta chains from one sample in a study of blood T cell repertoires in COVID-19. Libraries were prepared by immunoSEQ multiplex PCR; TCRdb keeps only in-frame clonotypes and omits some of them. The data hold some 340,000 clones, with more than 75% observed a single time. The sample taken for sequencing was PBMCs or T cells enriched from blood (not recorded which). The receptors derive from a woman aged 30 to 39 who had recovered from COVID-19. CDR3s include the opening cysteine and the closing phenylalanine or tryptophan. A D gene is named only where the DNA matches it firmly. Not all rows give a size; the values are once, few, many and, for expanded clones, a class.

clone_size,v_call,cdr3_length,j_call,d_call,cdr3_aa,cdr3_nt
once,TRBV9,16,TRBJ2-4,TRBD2,CASSVEASGGRGIQYF,TGTGCCAGCAGCGTAGAGGCTAGCGGGGGAAGGGGCATTCAGTACTTC
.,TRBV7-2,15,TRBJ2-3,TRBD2,CASSLRAAGVDTQYF,TGTGCCAGCAGCTTAAGGGCGGCGGGGGTGGATACGCAGTATTTT
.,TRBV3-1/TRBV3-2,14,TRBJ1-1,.,CASSQAGLNTEAFF,TGTGCCAGCAGCCAAGCAGGACTCAACACTGAAGCTTTCTTT
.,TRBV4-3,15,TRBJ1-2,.,CASSQDNSLADGYTF,TGCGCCAGCAGCCAAGATAACAGCCTCGCAGATGGCTACACCTTC
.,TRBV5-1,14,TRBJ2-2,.,CASKLYHNTGELFF,TGCGCCAGCAAGCTGTATCATAACACCGGGGAGCTGTTTTTT
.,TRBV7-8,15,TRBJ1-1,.,CASSSLSVSHTEAFF,TGTGCCAGCAGCTCCTTGTCGGTGAGCCACACTGAAGCTTTCTTT
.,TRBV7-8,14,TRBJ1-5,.,CATSWGGADQPQHF,TGTGCCACCTCTTGGGGGGGGGCCGATCAGCCCCAGCATTTT
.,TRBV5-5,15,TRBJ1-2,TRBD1,CASSTGQGPYYGYTF,TGTGCCAGCAGCACAGGACAGGGACCGTACTATGGCTACACCTTC
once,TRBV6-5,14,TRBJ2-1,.,CASRRGQNYNEQFF,TGTGCCAGCAGGCGGGGACAGAACTACAATGAGCAGTTCTTC
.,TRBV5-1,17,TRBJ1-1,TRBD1,CASSSMGQGAWNTEAFF,TGCGCCAGCAGCTCGATGGGGCAGGGGGCTTGGAACACTGAAGCTTTCTTT
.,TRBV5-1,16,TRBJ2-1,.,CASSWGRGSSYNEQFF,TGCGCCAGCAGCTGGGGGCGGGGGAGCTCCTACAATGAGCAGTTCTTC
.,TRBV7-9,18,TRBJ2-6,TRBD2,CASSLASGGASGANVLTF,TGTGCCAGCAGCCTAGCCAGCGGGGGGGCCTCTGGGGCCAACGTCCTGACTTTC
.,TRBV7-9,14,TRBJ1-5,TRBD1,CASSVTGADQPQHF,TGTGCCAGCAGTGTAACAGGGGCCGACCAGCCCCAGCATTTT
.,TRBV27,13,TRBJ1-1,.,CASSLGRNTEAFF,TGTGCCAGCAGTTTAGGTAGAAACACTGAAGCTTTCTTT
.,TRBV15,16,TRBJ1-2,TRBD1,CATSRDGRTGGVGYTF,TGTGCCACCAGCAGAGATGGGAGGACAGGGGGCGTTGGCTACACCTTC
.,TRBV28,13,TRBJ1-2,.,CASSSRRRGGYTF,TGTGCCAGCAGCTCCCGCCGGCGGGGTGGCTACACCTTC
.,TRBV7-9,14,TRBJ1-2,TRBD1,CASSIGQGDYGYTF,TGTGCCAGCAGCATTGGACAGGGGGACTATGGCTACACCTTC
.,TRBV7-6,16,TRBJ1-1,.,CASSLEHAQVNTEAFF,TGTGCCAGCAGCTTAGAGCATGCCCAGGTGAACACTGAAGCTTTCTTT
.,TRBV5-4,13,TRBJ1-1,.,CASSLEVGTEAFF,TGTGCCAGCAGCTTGGAAGTCGGCACTGAAGCTTTCTTT
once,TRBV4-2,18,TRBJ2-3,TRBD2,CASSQDPLAGGRRDTQYF,TGTGCCAGCAGCCAAGATCCGCTAGCGGGGGGGCGAAGAGATACGCAGTATTTT
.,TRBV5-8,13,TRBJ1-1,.,CASSVTGHTEAFF,TGTGCCAGCAGCGTGACAGGTCACACTGAAGCTTTCTTT
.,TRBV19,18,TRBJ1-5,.,CASSIGRVRGNSNQPQHF,TGTGCCAGTAGTATCGGGAGGGTAAGGGGAAATAGCAATCAGCCCCAGCATTTT
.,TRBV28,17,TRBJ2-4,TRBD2,CASSSNLAGGPQNIQYF,TGTGCCAGCAGCTCTAATCTAGCGGGGGGGCCCCAAAACATTCAGTACTTC
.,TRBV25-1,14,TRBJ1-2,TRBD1,CASSQRDRDWGYTF,TGTGCCAGCAGTCAAAGGGACAGGGACTGGGGCTACACCTTC
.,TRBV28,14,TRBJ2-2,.,CASGGHSKIAELFF,TGTGCCAGCGGGGGACATTCGAAGATAGCGGAGCTGTTTTTT
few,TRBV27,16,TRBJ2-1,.,CASRDLGQPRYNEQFF,TGTGCCAGCAGAGACCTCGGACAGCCACGCTACAATGAGCAGTTCTTC
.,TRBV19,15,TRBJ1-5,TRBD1,CASSPLGQDNQPQHF,TGTGCCAGTAGCCCCTTGGGACAGGACAATCAGCCCCAGCATTTT
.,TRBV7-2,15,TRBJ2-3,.,CASSLRGPFTDTQYF,TGTGCCAGCAGCTTGCGGGGGCCGTTCACAGATACGCAGTATTTT
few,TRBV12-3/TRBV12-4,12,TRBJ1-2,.,CASLTLGVGYTF,TGTGCCAGCCTTACTTTAGGGGTTGGCTACACCTTC
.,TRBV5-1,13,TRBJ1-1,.,CASAVRVGTEAFF,TGCGCCAGCGCCGTGAGGGTAGGGACTGAAGCTTTCTTT
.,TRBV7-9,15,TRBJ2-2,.,CASSPRLGTTGELFF,TGTGCCAGCAGCCCGAGGTTAGGTACGACCGGGGAGCTGTTTTTT
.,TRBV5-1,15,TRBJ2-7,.,CASNPQPGSSYEQYF,TGCGCCAGCAACCCCCAACCGGGGAGCTCCTACGAGCAGTACTTC
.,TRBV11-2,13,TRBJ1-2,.,CASSPQANYGYTF,TGTGCCAGCAGCCCTCAAGCGAACTATGGCTACACCTTC
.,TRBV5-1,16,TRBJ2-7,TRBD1,CASSDKDRGLRYEQYF,TGCGCCAGCAGCGATAAGGACAGGGGGCTTCGCTACGAGCAGTACTTC
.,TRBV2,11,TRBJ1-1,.,CASTGGVEAFF,TGTGCCAGCACTGGGGGCGTTGAAGCTTTCTTT
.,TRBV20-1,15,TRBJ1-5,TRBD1,CSASTQGRGNQPQHF,TGCAGTGCTAGTACACAGGGGCGCGGCAATCAGCCCCAGCATTTT
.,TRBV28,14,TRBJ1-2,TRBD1,CASSRQQGGYGYTF,TGTGCCAGCAGCCGTCAACAGGGGGGCTATGGCTACACCTTC
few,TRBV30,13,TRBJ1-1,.,CARARFMNTEAFF,TGTGCCCGAGCACGTTTCATGAACACTGAAGCTTTCTTT
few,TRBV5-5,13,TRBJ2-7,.,CASSLATGYEQYF,TGTGCCAGCAGCTTGGCGACAGGTTACGAGCAGTACTTC
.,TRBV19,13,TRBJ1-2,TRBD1,CASSPQGAHGYTF,TGTGCCAGTAGTCCCCAGGGGGCCCATGGCTACACCTTC
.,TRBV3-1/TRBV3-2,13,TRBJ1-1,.,CASRQGSGTKAFF,TGTGCCAGCAGGCAAGGATCCGGGACAAAAGCTTTCTTT
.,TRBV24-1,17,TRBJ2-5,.,CATSDSRTTDQTETQYF,TGTGCCACCAGTGATTCGCGAACGACAGACCAAACTGAGACCCAGTACTTC
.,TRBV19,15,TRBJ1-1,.,CASSIGLIRGTEAFF,TGTGCCAGTAGTATAGGTCTCATCCGGGGCACTGAAGCTTTCTTT
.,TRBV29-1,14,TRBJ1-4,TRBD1,CSVGRQGGREKLFF,TGCAGCGTCGGACGACAGGGGGGAAGGGAAAAACTGTTTTTT
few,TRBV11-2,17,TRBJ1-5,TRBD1,CASSMGLDRGANQPQHF,TGTGCCAGCAGCATGGGATTGGACAGGGGAGCCAATCAGCCCCAGCATTTT
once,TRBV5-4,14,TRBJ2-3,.,CASSLAQGADTQYF,TGTGCCAGCAGCTTGGCACAGGGAGCGGATACGCAGTATTTT
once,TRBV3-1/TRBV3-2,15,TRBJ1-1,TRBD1,CASSLRTGSGTEAFF,TGTGCCAGCAGCCTTCGGACAGGGTCGGGAACTGAAGCTTTCTTT
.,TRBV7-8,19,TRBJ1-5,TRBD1,CASSSLVGGYRGGNQPQHF,TGTGCCAGCAGCTCTCTTGTGGGGGGATACAGGGGAGGTAATCAGCCCCAGCATTTT
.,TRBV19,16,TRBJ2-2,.,CASSIQGGGPTGELFF,TGTGCCAGTAGTATACAGGGGGGAGGACCCACCGGGGAGCTGTTTTTT
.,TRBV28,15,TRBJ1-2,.,CASSLSAAGIFMYTF,TGTGCCAGCAGTTTATCCGCCGCAGGGATCTTTATGTACACCTTC
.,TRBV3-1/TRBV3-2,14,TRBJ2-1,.,CASSHRGGYNEQFF,TGTGCCAGCAGCCACAGGGGAGGGTACAATGAGCAGTTCTTC